A selection of T cell receptor beta chains follows, all from one sample in a study of cytomegalovirus exposure and HLA in healthy donors. Clones were read by immunoSEQ multiplex PCR, and TCRdb kept only the in-frame ones, dropping some. The data show more than 80,000 clones, less than 70% seen once. The sequenced sample was PBMCs. Receptors were obtained from a human donor in good health. Both conserved end residues are part of each CDR3. A D gene is named only where the DNA matches it firmly. Rows may omit the clone size; those that give it use once, few, many or a size class.

>TRBJ1-5|few|TRBV5-3|NA
CARSLTFEGSNQPQHF
TGTGCCAGAAGCTTGACCTTCGAGGGTAGCAATCAGCCCCAGCATTTT
>TRBJ1-1|few|TRBV19|NA
CASRSGSFDAEAFF
TGTGCCAGTAGATCCGGGTCCTTTGACGCTGAAGCTTTCTTT
>TRBJ1-1|NA|TRBV5-4|TRBD1
CASSLGAQGVGTEAFF
TGTGCCAGCAGCTTAGGGGCTCAGGGGGTAGGAACTGAAGCTTTCTTT
>TRBJ1-1|NA|TRBV6-5|NA
CASTSYGRVNTEAFF
TGTGCCAGCACGTCATACGGGCGGGTGAACACTGAAGCTTTCTTT
>TRBJ1-2|NA|TRBV4-3|NA
CASSQDLRQDNYGYTF
TGCGCCAGCAGCCAAGATCTACGGCAGGATAACTATGGCTACACCTTC
>TRBJ2-1|NA|TRBV9|TRBD2
CASSPGTRNNEQFF
TGTGCCAGCAGCCCAGGGACTAGGAACAATGAGCAGTTCTTC
>TRBJ2-5|NA|TRBV2|TRBD2
CASNRIGLAGGQETQYF
TGTGCCAGCAACCGAATCGGGCTAGCGGGGGGCCAAGAGACCCAGTACTTC
>TRBJ1-1|NA|TRBV5-6|TRBD1
CASSRTGVGLKAEAFF
TGTGCCAGCAGCAGGACAGGGGTGGGACTGAAGGCTGAAGCTTTCTTT
>TRBJ1-6|few|TRBV15|NA
CATSRVPVSHNLHF
TGTGCCACCAGCAGAGTGCCGGTGAGCCATAACCTCCACTTT
>TRBJ2-7|once|TRBV6-5|NA
CASRALQGPSGEQYF
TGTGCCAGCAGGGCCCTACAGGGCCCCTCAGGCGAGCAGTACTTC
>TRBJ2-5|NA|TRBV5-1|NA
CASRLGQETQYF
TGCGCCAGCAGACTAGGTCAAGAGACCCAGTACTTC
>TRBJ2-7|few|TRBV7-7|NA
CASSPSGSYEQYF
TGTGCTAGCAGCCCGTCGGGTTCCTACGAGCAGTACTTC
>TRBJ2-7|few|TRBV6-1|NA
CASRTERGSYEQYF
TGTGCCAGCAGAACTGAACGGGGGTCCTACGAGCAGTACTTC
>TRBJ1-6|NA|TRBV25-1|TRBD1
CASTGGVGNSPLHF
TGTGCCAGTACAGGGGGTGTTGGTAATTCACCCCTCCACTTT
>TRBJ2-5|NA|TRBV6-1|NA
CASSARGIEKGGRETQYF
TGTGCCAGCAGTGCACGCGGCATAGAGAAGGGGGGGAGAGAGACCCAGTACTTC
>TRBJ1-4|NA|TRBV11-3|NA
CASSRGGQPNEKLFF
TGTGCCAGCAGCCGGGGGGGGCAGCCTAATGAAAAACTGTTTTTT
>TRBJ2-7|once|TRBV7-6|TRBD1
CASSSGQGLSEQYF
TGTGCCAGCAGCAGCGGACAGGGGTTGAGCGAGCAGTACTTC
>TRBJ2-3|few|TRBV7-6|NA
CASSIRQDPQDTQYF
TGTGCCAGCAGCATCAGACAGGATCCGCAGGATACGCAGTATTTT
>TRBJ1-2|few|TRBV15|TRBD1
CATSIRTGGGGYTF
TGTGCCACCAGCATCCGGACAGGGGGCGGCGGCTACACCTTC
>TRBJ1-4|NA|TRBV6-5|NA
CASKRALRDEKLFF
TGTGCCAGCAAAAGGGCTTTGCGGGATGAAAAACTGTTTTTT
>TRBJ1-2|few|TRBV7-3|TRBD1
CASSLGQGYGYTF
TGTGCCAGCAGCTTAGGACAGGGCTATGGCTACACCTTC
>TRBJ1-5|NA|TRBV19|NA
CASSIDRTTGLNQPQHF
TGTGCCAGTAGTATAGATCGGACGACAGGCCTAAATCAGCCCCAGCATTTT
>TRBJ1-6|NA|TRBV19|TRBD1
CASSMGQGRPSSYNSPLHF
TGTGCCAGTAGTATGGGACAGGGCCGCCCTAGCTCCTATAATTCACCCCTCCACTTT
>TRBJ1-4|NA|TRBV19|NA
CASSMFFREEVFF
TGTGCCAGTAGTATGTTTTTCAGGGAGGAGGTGTTTTTT
>TRBJ1-1|NA|TRBV7-2|NA
CASSIRGTLSRMNTEAFF
TGTGCCAGCAGCATCCGGGGAACACTTTCTCGGATGAACACTGAAGCTTTCTTT
>TRBJ2-1|NA|TRBV29-1|NA
CSVSSLPSYNEQFF
TGCAGCGTGAGTTCACTCCCGTCCTACAATGAGCAGTTCTTC
>TRBJ2-3|few|TRBV9|TRBD2
CASSVDALAGAAGDTQYF
TGTGCCAGCAGCGTAGATGCGCTAGCGGGCGCCGCAGGCGATACGCAGTATTTT
>TRBJ2-3|NA|TRBV19|NA
CASSIARDTTDTQYF
TGTGCCAGTAGTATTGCCCGGGACACAACAGATACGCAGTATTTT
>TRBJ1-6|NA|TRBV10-3|TRBD1
CAITQTGGGNSPLHF
TGTGCCATCACCCAGACAGGGGGTGGTAATTCACCCCTCCACTTT
>TRBJ2-5|once|TRBV5-6|TRBD1
CASSLVGQGQETQYF
TGTGCCAGCAGCTTGGTGGGACAGGGTCAAGAGACCCAGTACTTC
>TRBJ1-2|few|TRBV18|TRBD1
CASSPLDRVAGYTF
TGTGCCAGCTCACCACTGGACAGGGTCGCTGGCTACACCTTC
>TRBJ2-7|NA|TRBV19|TRBD2
CASSIGRGTYEQYF
TGTGCCAGTAGTATAGGGCGGGGGACCTACGAGCAGTACTTC
>TRBJ1-2|NA|TRBV4-3|TRBD1
CASSQDLDTGQWSYGYTF
TGCGCCAGCAGCCAAGATCTCGACACGGGACAGTGGAGCTATGGCTACACCTTC
>TRBJ2-1|NA|TRBV29-1|TRBD2
CSVIGLARFYNEQFF
TGCAGCGTTATTGGACTAGCACGATTTTACAATGAGCAGTTCTTC
>TRBJ1-3|NA|TRBV7-9|NA
CASSQGRFSGNTIYF
TGTGCCAGCAGTCAGGGGCGTTTCTCTGGAAACACCATATATTTT
>TRBJ1-1|NA|TRBV10-3|NA
CAISEPTRTEAFF
TGTGCCATCAGTGAACCAACCAGAACTGAAGCTTTCTTT
>TRBJ1-4|NA|TRBV27|TRBD1
CASRKTGDLIEKLFF
TGTGCCAGCAGAAAAACAGGGGATTTGATTGAAAAACTGTTTTTT
>TRBJ2-1|NA|TRBV5-8|NA
CASSLTGSSYNEQFF
TGTGCCAGCAGCTTAACGGGGAGCTCCTACAATGAGCAGTTCTTC
>TRBJ2-7|NA|TRBV4-3|TRBD1
CASSQDRTAGGSRYEQYF
TGCGCCAGCAGCCAAGATCGAACGGCAGGGGGAAGTAGGTACGAGCAGTACTTC
>TRBJ2-7|NA|TRBV7-8|NA
CASLSGFYEQYF
TGTGCCAGCCTCTCGGGGTTCTACGAGCAGTACTTC
>TRBJ2-3|NA|TRBV7-9|NA
CASSLGAYIDGDTQYF
TGTGCCAGCAGCTTAGGGGCTTATATCGATGGGGATACGCAGTATTTT
>TRBJ1-1|few|TRBV5-1|NA
CASSPRLRSGTDVTGAFF
TGCGCCAGCAGCCCGCGTTTGAGGAGCGGCACTGATGTGACGGGAGCTTTCTTT
>TRBJ1-1|few|TRBV7-9|NA
CASSPQTDSLGTEAFF
TGTGCCAGCAGCCCGCAGACAGACTCCCTCGGCACTGAAGCTTTCTTT
>TRBJ1-1|NA|TRBV5-1|NA
CASSFSAGMNTEAFF
TGCGCCAGCAGCTTCAGCGCAGGGATGAACACTGAAGCTTTCTTT
>TRBJ2-7|NA|TRBV2|TRBD1
CASSDNSLGQKSYEQYF
TGTGCCAGCAGTGATAATTCCTTGGGACAGAAATCCTACGAGCAGTACTTC
>TRBJ1-1|NA|TRBV7-2|TRBD1
CASSSDRGRTEAFF
TGTGCCAGCAGCTCCGACAGGGGGCGCACTGAAGCTTTCTTT
>TRBJ2-3|NA|TRBV9|NA
CASSVIGQGRTDTQYF
TGTGCCAGCAGCGTTATAGGCCAGGGGCGCACAGATACGCAGTATTTT
>TRBJ1-3|NA|TRBV6-6|NA
CASGGWAGNTIYF
TGTGCCAGCGGCGGTTGGGCTGGAAACACCATATATTTT
>TRBJ2-2|NA|TRBV30|TRBD2
CAWRPGLVPGELFF
TGTGCCTGGAGGCCGGGACTAGTCCCCGGGGAGCTGTTTTTT
>TRBJ2-7|NA|TRBV2|TRBD2
CASNRRTSGTEQYF
TGTGCCAGCAACCGCCGGACTAGCGGTACAGAGCAGTACTTC
>TRBJ1-4|NA|TRBV13|TRBD1
CASSLGQGGRTNEKLFF
TGTGCCAGCAGCTTAGGACAGGGGGGAAGGACTAATGAAAAACTGTTTTTT
>TRBJ2-7|NA|TRBV2|TRBD1
CASSEIGRTGQYEQYF
TGTGCCAGCAGTGAAATTGGTCGGACAGGGCAGTACGAGCAGTACTTC
>TRBJ2-7|NA|TRBV2|TRBD2
CASRFSGGGYEQYF
TGTGCCAGCAGGTTTAGCGGGGGCGGGTACGAGCAGTACTTC